The present TCR beta chain was sequenced within a study of blood T cell repertoires in COVID-19. Sequencing used immunoSEQ multiplex PCR; TCRdb keeps in-frame clones, though not all of them. The top ten clones hold approximately 10% of a sample with approximately 200,000 clones, around four fifths of them seen once. The ends lost 3 bases at V and 0 bases at J; junction bases unmatched: 11. This CDR3 region has 19 residues. Germline V gene data show CDR1 as MDHEN and CDR2 as SYDVKM. This TCR was sampled from a woman of 80 years or more with COVID-19, enrolled during active disease. The chain employs TRBV28 and TRBJ2-1, with 10 bases aligning to TRBD2. Input material: peripheral blood. The CDR3 bases are TGTGCCAGCAGTTTGCAGCTAGCGGGGGCCATTTACTCCTACAATGAGCAGTTCTTC. Protein product: CASSLQLAGAIYSYNEQFF.